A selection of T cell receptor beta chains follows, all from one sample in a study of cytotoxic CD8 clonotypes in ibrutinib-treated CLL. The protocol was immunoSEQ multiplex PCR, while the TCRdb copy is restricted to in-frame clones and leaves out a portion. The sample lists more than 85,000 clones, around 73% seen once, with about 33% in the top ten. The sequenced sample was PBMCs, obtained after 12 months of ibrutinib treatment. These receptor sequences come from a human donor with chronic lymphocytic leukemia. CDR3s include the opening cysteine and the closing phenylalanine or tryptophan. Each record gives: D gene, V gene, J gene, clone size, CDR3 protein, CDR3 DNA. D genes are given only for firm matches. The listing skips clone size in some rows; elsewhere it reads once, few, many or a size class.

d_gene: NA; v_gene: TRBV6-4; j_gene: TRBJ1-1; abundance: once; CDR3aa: CASARVWLNTEAFF; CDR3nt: TGTGCCAGTGCGAGGGTGTGGCTGAACACTGAAGCTTTCTTT
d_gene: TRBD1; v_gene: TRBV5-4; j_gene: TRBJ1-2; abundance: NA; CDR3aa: CASSPGTGLFYGYTF; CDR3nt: TGTGCCAGCAGCCCCGGGACAGGCCTTTTCTATGGCTACACCTTC
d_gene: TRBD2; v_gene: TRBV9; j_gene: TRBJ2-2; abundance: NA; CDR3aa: CASSVAIWGGTGELFF; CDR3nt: TGTGCCAGCAGCGTAGCCATATGGGGGGGCACCGGGGAGCTGTTTTTT
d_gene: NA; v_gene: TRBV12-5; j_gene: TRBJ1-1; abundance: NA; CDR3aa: CASGLTKGSGNTEAFF; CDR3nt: TGTGCTAGTGGTTTAACCAAAGGGAGCGGGAACACTGAAGCTTTCTTT
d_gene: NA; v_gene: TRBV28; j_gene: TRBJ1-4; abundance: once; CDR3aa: CASMAGSEKLFF; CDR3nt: TGTGCCAGCATGGCAGGGAGTGAAAAACTGTTTTTT
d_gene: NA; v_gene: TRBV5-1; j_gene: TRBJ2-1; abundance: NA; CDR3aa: CASSVDSNYNEQFF; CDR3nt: TGCGCCAGCAGCGTCGACAGTAACTACAATGAGCAGTTCTTC
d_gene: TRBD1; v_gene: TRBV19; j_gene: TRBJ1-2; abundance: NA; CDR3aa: CASSIGLATGVGYTF; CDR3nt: TGTGCCAGTAGTATAGGGCTGGCGACAGGGGTGGGCTACACCTTC
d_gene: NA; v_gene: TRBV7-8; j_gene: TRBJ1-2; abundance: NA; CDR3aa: CASSLEPGDGYGYTF; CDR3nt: TGTGCCAGCAGCTTAGAGCCAGGGGATGGCTATGGCTACACCTTC
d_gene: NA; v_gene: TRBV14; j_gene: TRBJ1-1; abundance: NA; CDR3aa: CASSQGGVTSNTEAFF; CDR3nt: TGTGCCAGCAGCCAAGGTGGGGTTACTTCGAACACTGAAGCTTTCTTT
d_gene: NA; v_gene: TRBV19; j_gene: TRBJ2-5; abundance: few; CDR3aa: CASSIGPLETQYF; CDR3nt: TGTGCCAGTAGTATCGGCCCATTAGAGACCCAGTACTTC
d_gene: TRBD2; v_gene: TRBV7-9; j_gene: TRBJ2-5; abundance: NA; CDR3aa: CASSTGSSGGHSLETQYF; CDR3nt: TGTGCCAGCAGCACCGGTTCTAGCGGGGGGCATTCCTTAGAGACCCAGTACTTC
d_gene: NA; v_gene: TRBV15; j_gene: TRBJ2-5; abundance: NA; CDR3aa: CATSSMGPEETQYF; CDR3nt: TGTGCCACCAGCAGTATGGGACCCGAGGAGACCCAGTACTTC
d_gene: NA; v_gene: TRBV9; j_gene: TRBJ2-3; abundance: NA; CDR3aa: CASSVWTSSTDTQYF; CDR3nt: TGTGCCAGCAGCGTTTGGACATCTAGCACAGATACGCAGTATTTT
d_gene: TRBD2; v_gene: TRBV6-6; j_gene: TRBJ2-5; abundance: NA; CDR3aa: CASTPSGGAETQYF; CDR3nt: TGTGCCAGCACCCCTAGCGGGGGGGCGGAGACCCAGTACTTC